This entry is about one TCR beta chain. Antigen unknown. The data originate from a study of OX40 agonist ivuxolimab in advanced cancers. Data came from immunoSEQ multiplex PCR; TCRdb stores just in-frame clones and leaves some out. The table records roughly 46,000 clones, 75% to 85% of them present only once. Study-wide results and caveats: Researchers did not determine the expanded peripheral T cells' antigen specificity. The average count of expanded clones was higher among CD8+ T cells than among CD4+. At doses 0.1 to 3.0 mg/kg, CD4+ and CD8+ clones expanded.

The CDR3 runs to 11 residues. Germline CDR1 MGHDK, CDR2 SYGVNS. The sequence was collected from an adult with an advanced solid tumor such as melanoma, head and neck, liver or kidney cancer. The chain recombines TRBV25-1 with TRBJ2-5; D uncertain. The assigned J gene may be wrong: the sequence end matches TRBJ2-7 better. This sample comprised CD4+ or CD8+ T cells sorted from blood, obtained in a trial of the OX40 agonist ivuxolimab. CDR3 DNA: TGTGCCAGCAGTGAATTCCACGAGCAGTACTTC. Translating it yields CASSEFHEQYF.